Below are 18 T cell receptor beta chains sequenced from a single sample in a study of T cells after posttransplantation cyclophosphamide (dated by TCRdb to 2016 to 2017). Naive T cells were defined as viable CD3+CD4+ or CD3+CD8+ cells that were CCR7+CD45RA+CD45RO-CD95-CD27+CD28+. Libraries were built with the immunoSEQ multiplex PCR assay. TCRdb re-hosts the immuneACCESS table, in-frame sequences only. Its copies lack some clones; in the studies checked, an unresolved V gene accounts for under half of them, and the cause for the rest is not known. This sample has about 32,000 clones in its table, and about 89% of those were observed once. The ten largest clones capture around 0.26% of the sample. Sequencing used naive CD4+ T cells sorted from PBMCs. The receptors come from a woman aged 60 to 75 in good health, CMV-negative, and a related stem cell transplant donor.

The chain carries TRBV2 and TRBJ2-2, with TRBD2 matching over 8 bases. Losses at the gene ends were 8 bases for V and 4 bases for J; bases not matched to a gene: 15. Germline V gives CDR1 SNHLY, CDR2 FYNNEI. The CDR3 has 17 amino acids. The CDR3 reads CASVIGMAGGTTGELFF. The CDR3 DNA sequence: TGTGCCAGCGTCATAGGAATGGCGGGAGGAACCACCGGGGAGCTGTTTTTT.

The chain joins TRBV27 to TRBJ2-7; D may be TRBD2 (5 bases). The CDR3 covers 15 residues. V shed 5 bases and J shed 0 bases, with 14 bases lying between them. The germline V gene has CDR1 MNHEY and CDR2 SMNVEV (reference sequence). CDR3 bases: TGTGCCAGCAGTAAAACCGAGGCGGGCTCCTACGAGCAGTACTTC. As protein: CASSKTEAGSYEQYF.

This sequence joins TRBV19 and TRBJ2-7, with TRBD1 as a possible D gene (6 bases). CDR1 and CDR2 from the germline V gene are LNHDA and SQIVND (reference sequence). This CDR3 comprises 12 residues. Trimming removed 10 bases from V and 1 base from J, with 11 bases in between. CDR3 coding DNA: TGTGCCACCGGACAGACGTCCTACGAGCAGTACTTC. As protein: CATGQTSYEQYF.

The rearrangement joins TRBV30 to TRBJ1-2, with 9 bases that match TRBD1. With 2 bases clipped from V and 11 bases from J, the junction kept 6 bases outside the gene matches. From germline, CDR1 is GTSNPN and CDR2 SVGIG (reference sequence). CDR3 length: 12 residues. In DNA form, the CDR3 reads TGTGCCTGGAGTCCGGGACAGGGTGGATACACCTTC. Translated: CAWSPGQGGYTF.

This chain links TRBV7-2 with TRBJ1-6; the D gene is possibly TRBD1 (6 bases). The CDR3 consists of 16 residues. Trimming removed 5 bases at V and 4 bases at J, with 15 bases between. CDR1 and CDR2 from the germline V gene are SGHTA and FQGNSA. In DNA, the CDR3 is TGTGCCAGCAGCCGGGAAGCGACAGGTTATAATTCACCCCTCCACTTT. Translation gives CASSREATGYNSPLHF.

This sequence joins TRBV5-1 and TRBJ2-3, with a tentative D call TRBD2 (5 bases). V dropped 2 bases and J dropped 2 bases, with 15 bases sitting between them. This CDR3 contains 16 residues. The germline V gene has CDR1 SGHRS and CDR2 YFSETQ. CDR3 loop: CASSLTPASSTDTQYF. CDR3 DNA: TGCGCCAGCAGCTTAACTCCCGCTAGCTCCACAGATACGCAGTATTTT.

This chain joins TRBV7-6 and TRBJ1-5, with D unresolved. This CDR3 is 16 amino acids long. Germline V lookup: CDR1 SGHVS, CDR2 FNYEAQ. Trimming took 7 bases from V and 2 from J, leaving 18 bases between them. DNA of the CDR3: TGTGCCAGCACCTTGTATCACGGTCGTGGCAATCAGCCCCAGCATTTT. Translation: CASTLYHGRGNQPQHF.

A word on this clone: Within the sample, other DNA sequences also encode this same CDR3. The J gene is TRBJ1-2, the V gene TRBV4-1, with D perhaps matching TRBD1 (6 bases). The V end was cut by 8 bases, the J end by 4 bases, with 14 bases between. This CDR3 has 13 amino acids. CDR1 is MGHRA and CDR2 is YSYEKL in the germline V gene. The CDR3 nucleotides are TGCGCCAGCGGACAGCCGCCTTTCTATGGCTACACCTTC. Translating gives CASGQPPFYGYTF.

The DNA of the CDR3 is TGTGCCAGTAGTAGCGGGGGGGCAATCCACGAGCAGTACTTC. Encoded protein: CASSSGGAIHEQYF. This sequence joins TRBV19 and TRBJ2-7; 9 nucleotides agree with TRBD2. J lost 5 bases, V lost 4 bases, and 6 bases had no gene match. Germline loops: CDR1 LNHDA, CDR2 SQIVND (reference sequence). This CDR3 has 14 amino acids.

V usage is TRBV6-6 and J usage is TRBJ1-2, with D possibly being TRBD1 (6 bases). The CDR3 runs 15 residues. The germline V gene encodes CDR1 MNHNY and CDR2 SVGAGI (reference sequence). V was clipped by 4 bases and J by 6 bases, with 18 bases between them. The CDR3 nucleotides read TGTGCCAGCAGTTTGCCAGGGGTGAACCCTGATGGCTACACCTTC. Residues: CASSLPGVNPDGYTF.

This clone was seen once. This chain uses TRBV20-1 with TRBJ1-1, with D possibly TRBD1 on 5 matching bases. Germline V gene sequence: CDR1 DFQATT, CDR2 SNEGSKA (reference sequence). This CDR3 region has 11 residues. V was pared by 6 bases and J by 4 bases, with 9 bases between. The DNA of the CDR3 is TGCAGTGCCAGGGATGGCACTGAAGCTTTCTTT. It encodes CSARDGTEAFF.

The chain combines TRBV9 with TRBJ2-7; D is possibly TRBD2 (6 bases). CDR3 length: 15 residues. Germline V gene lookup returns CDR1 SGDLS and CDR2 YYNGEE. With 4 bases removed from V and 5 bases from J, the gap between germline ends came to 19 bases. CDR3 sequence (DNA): TGTGCCAGCAGCCCCTCGGGAGCCTGGGGGAACGAGCAGTACTTC. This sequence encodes CASSPSGAWGNEQYF.

The CDR3 here is CASSPRDNSGANVLTF. CDR3 coding DNA: TGTGCCAGCAGCCCCCGGGACAACTCTGGGGCCAACGTCCTGACTTTC. The chain employs TRBV6-6 and TRBJ2-6, with D tentatively TRBD1 (6 bases). CDR1 and CDR2 (germline): MNHNY, SVGAGI (reference sequence). Deletions cut 6 bases from V and 0 bases from J, with 12 bases between. The CDR3 runs to 16 residues.

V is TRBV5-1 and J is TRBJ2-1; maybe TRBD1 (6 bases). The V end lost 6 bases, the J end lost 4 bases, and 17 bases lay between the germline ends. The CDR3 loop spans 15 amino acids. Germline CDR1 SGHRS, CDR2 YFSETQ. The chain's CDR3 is CASTSTGPNYNEQFF. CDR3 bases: TGCGCCAGCACCTCGACAGGCCCAAATTACAATGAGCAGTTCTTC.

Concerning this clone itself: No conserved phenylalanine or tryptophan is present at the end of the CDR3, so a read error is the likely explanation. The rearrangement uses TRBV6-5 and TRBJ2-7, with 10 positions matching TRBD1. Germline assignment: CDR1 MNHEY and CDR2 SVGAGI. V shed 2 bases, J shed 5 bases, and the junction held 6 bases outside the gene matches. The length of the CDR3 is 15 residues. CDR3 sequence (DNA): TGTGCCAGCAGTTACACGGGACAGGGGATGCACGAGCAGTACCTC. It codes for CASSYTGQGMHEQYL.

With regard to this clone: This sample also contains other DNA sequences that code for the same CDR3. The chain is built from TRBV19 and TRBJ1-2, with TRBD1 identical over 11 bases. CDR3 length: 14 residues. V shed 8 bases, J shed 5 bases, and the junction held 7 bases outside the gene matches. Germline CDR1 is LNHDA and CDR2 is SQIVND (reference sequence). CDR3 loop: CASRLDRGRYGYTF. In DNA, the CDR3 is TGTGCCAGTCGACTGGACAGGGGGCGGTATGGCTACACCTTC.

CDR3 protein: CASSWHRGQDSPLHF. For the CDR3, the DNA is TGTGCCAGCAGTTGGCACAGGGGGCAAGATTCACCCCTCCACTTT. The chain combines TRBV27 with TRBJ1-6; 9 bases are shared with TRBD1. With 4 bases clipped from V and 8 bases from J, the junction kept 6 bases outside the gene matches. The length of the CDR3 is 15 residues. Germline lookup yields CDR1 MNHEY and CDR2 SMNVEV (reference sequence).

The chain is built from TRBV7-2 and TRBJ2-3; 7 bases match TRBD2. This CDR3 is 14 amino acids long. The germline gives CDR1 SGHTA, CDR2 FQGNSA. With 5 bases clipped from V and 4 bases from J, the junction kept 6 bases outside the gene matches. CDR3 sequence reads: CASSPGRVADTQYF. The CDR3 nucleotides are TGTGCCAGCAGCCCAGGGAGGGTTGCAGATACGCAGTATTTT. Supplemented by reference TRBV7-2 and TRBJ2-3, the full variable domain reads GAGVSQSPSNKVTEKGKDVELRCDPISGHTALYWYRQSLGQGLEFLIYFQGNSAPDKSGLPSDRFSAERTGGSVSTLTIQRTQQEDSAVYLCASSPGRVADTQYFGPGTRLTVL.